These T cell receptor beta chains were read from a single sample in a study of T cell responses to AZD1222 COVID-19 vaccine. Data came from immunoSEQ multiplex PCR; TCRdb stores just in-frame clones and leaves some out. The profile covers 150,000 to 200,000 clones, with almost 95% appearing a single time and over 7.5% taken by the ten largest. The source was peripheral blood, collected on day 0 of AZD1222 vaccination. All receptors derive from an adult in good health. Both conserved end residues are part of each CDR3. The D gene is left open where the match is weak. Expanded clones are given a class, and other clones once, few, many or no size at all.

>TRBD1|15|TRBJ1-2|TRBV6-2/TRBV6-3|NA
CASSYRGGASYGYTF
TGTGCCAGCAGTTACCGAGGGGGCGCGAGCTATGGCTACACCTTC
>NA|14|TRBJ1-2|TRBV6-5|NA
CASVAPGGIGGYTF
TGTGCCAGTGTTGCCCCGGGGGGAATAGGTGGCTACACCTTC
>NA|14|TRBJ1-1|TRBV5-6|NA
CASSGRQANTEAFF
TGTGCCAGCAGCGGGCGACAGGCGAACACTGAAGCTTTCTTT
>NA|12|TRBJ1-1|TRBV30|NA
CAWGQMNTEAFF
TGTGCCTGGGGACAGATGAACACTGAAGCTTTCTTT
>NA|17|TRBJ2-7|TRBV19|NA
CASRDGNLGSRSYEQYF
TGTGCCAGTAGGGACGGGAATCTCGGGAGCCGCTCCTACGAGCAGTACTTC
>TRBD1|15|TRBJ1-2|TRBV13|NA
CASSTGRGLGYGYTF
TGTGCCAGCAGCACAGGAAGGGGGCTGGGATATGGCTACACCTTC
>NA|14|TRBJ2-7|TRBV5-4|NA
CASSPGAGVYEQYF
TGTGCCAGCAGTCCGGGGGCGGGAGTCTACGAGCAGTACTTC
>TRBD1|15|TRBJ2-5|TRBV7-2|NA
CASSLGQGAEGTQYF
TGTGCCAGCAGCTTGGGACAGGGGGCTGAGGGGACCCAGTACTTC
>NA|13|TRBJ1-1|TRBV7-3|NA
CASSQSGNTEAFF
TGTGCCAGCAGCCAATCCGGGAACACTGAAGCTTTCTTT
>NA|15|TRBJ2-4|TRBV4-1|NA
CASSLGAYIGDIQYF
TGCGCCAGCAGCCTCGGGGCCTACATCGGGGACATTCAGTACTTC
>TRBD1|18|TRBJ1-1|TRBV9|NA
CASSAPRVPRTGESEAFF
TGTGCCAGCAGCGCCCCCCGTGTCCCCAGGACAGGGGAGAGTGAAGCTTTCTTT
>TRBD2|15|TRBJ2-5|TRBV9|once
CASSLGLAGEETQYF
TGTGCCAGCAGCCTAGGACTAGCGGGGGAAGAGACCCAGTACTTC
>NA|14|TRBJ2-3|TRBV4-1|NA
CASSQQLSTDTQYF
TGCGCCAGCAGCCAACAACTCAGCACAGATACGCAGTATTTT
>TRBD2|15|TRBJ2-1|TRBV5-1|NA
CASSLGGRADDEQFF
TGCGCCAGCAGCTTAGGCGGGAGGGCCGACGATGAGCAGTTCTTC
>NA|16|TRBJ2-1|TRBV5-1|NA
CASSWREISSYNEQFF
TGCGCCAGCAGCTGGCGGGAAATTAGCTCCTACAATGAGCAGTTCTTC
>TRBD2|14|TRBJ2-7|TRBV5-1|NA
CASSPPGGSYEQYF
TGCGCCAGCAGCCCGCCCGGGGGGTCCTACGAGCAGTACTTC
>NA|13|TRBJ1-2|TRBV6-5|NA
CASSYVGSYGYTF
TGTGCCAGCAGTTACGTCGGCAGCTATGGCTACACCTTC
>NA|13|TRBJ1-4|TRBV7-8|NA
CASSPRPGEKLFF
TGTGCCAGCAGCCCCCGTCCCGGGGAAAAACTGTTTTTT
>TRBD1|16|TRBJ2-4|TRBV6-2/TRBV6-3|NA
CASSPRDRLAKNIQYF
TGTGCCAGCAGTCCCCGGGACAGGCTAGCCAAAAACATTCAGTACTTC
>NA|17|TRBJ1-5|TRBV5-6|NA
CASSFMGRSYSNQPQHF
TGTGCCAGCAGCTTCATGGGCCGGTCATATAGCAATCAGCCCCAGCATTTT
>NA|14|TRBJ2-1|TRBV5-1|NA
CASSLWGRLAEQFF
TGCGCCAGCAGCTTGTGGGGCCGCCTAGCTGAGCAGTTCTTC
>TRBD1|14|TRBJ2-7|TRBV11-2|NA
CASSLAGTAYEQYF
TGTGCCAGCAGCTTAGCGGGGACAGCATACGAGCAGTACTTC
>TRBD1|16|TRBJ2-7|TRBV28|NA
CASSLGDRGRGYEQYF
TGTGCCAGCAGTTTAGGGGACAGGGGCCGAGGCTACGAGCAGTACTTC
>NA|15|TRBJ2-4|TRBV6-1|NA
CASSETRGPKNIQYF
TGTGCCAGCAGTGAAACCAGGGGTCCCAAAAACATTCAGTACTTC
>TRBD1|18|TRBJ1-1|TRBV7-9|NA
CASSSPNQGGAPGSEAFF
TGTGCCAGCAGCTCACCCAACCAGGGGGGGGCGCCCGGATCTGAAGCTTTCTTT
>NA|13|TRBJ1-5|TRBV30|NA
CAWNSPGNQPQHF
TGTGCCTGGAATTCTCCGGGCAATCAGCCCCAGCATTTT
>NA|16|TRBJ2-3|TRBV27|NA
CASSLLRTGNTDTQYF
TGTGCCAGCAGTTTATTAAGGACTGGGAACACAGATACGCAGTATTTT
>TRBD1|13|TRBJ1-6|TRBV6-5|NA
CASSRQGESPLHF
TGTGCCAGCAGTAGACAGGGGGAATCACCCCTCCACTTT
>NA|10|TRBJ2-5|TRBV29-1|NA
CSVSVETQYF
TGCAGCGTTTCAGTAGAGACCCAGTACTTC
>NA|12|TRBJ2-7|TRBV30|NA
CAWRYSSYEQYF
TGTGCCTGGAGATACAGCTCCTACGAGCAGTACTTC
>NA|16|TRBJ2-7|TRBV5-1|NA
CASSLGQHGGPNEQYF
TGCGCCAGCAGCTTGGGACAGCATGGGGGACCTAACGAGCAGTACTTC
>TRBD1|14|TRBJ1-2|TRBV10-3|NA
CAISEAGGAYGYTF
TGTGCCATCAGTGAGGCAGGGGGCGCCTATGGCTACACCTTC
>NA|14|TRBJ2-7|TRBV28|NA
CASSLDPLVEEQYF
TGTGCCAGCAGTTTAGACCCCCTCGTTGAAGAGCAGTACTTC
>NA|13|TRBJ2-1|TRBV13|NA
CASSLGRGVEQFF
TGTGCCAGCAGCTTGGGGCGGGGCGTGGAGCAGTTCTTC
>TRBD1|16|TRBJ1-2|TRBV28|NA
CASTKGGGQGIVGYTF
TGTGCCAGCACTAAAGGGGGGGGACAGGGGATTGTAGGCTACACCTTC
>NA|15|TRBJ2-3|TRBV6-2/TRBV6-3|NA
CASSYFDRSTDTQYF
TGTGCCAGCAGTTATTTTGATAGAAGCACAGATACGCAGTATTTT
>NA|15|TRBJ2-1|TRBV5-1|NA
CASSHSMSSYNEQFF
TGCGCCAGCAGCCATTCCATGAGCTCCTACAATGAGCAGTTCTTC
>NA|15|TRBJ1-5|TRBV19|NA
CASSIQPRSFQPQHF
TGTGCCAGTAGTATCCAACCGAGGTCATTTCAGCCCCAGCATTTT
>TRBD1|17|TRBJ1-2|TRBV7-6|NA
CASSSSPGTGAPGGYTF
TGTGCCAGCAGCTCCAGTCCCGGGACAGGGGCGCCAGGGGGCTACACCTTC
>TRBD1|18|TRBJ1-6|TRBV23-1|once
CASSQPPDRSSYNSPLHF
TGCGCCAGCAGTCAGCCCCCGGACAGGAGCTCCTATAATTCACCCCTCCACTTT
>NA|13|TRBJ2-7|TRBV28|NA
CASTSGSSYEQYF
TGTGCCAGCACGAGCGGTAGCTCCTACGAGCAGTACTTC
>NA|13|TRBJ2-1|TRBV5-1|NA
CASSRDQNNEQFF
TGCGCCAGCAGCCGGGACCAGAACAATGAGCAGTTCTTC
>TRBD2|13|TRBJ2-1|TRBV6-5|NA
CASSLTSGTLVFF
TGTGCCAGCAGTTTGACTAGCGGGACTCTCGTGTTCTTC
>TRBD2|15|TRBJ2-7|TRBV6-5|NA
CASSMLVAGRYEQYF
TGTGCCAGCAGCATGTTGGTAGCGGGGCGCTACGAGCAGTACTTC
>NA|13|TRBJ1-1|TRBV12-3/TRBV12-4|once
CASSSSGGAGAFF
TGTGCCAGCAGTTCCTCCGGGGGGGCGGGGGCTTTCTTT
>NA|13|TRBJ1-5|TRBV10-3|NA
CAISESGGQPQHF
TGTGCCATCAGTGAGTCGGGAGGCCAGCCCCAGCATTTT
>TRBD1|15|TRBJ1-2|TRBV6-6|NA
CASRLTTTGVYGYTF
TGTGCCAGCAGACTGACTACTACAGGGGTCTATGGCTACACCTTC
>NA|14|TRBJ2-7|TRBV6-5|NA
CASSWGIAPYEQYF
TGTGCCAGCAGCTGGGGGATCGCCCCCTACGAGCAGTACTTC
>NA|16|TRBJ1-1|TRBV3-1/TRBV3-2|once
CASSQDIRAWDTEAFF
TGTGCCAGCAGCCAAGACATCAGGGCTTGGGACACTGAAGCTTTCTTT